This T cell receptor (beta chain) was sequenced in a study of T cells after posttransplantation cyclophosphamide. This clone appeared many times. Measured with immunoSEQ multiplex PCR; TCRdb has only the in-frame clones, and not every one. The sample contains 2,000 to 2,500 clones, none occurring once; 21% lies in the top ten. Treatment was busulfan-fludarabine conditioning, a marrow graft, and cyclophosphamide on days +3 and +4. The receptor was isolated from an older female patient who received an allogeneic stem cell transplant from a related donor and was CMV-positive. T cells may partly derive from the graft donor. Material: PBMCs, obtained 86 days after allogeneic stem cell transplant with posttransplant cyclophosphamide.

CDR3 in amino acids: CASSRSHGSGSYNEQFF. In nucleotides, the CDR3 is TGCGCCAGCAGCCGCTCCCATGGTAGCGGGTCCTACAATGAGCAGTTCTTC. The gene calls are TRBV4-1 and TRBJ2-1; TRBD2 agrees at 7 bases. The CDR3 is made up of 17 amino acids. Trimming cost V 4 bases and J 1 base; bases outside gene matches: 10. CDR1 is MGHRA and CDR2 is YSYEKL in the germline V gene.